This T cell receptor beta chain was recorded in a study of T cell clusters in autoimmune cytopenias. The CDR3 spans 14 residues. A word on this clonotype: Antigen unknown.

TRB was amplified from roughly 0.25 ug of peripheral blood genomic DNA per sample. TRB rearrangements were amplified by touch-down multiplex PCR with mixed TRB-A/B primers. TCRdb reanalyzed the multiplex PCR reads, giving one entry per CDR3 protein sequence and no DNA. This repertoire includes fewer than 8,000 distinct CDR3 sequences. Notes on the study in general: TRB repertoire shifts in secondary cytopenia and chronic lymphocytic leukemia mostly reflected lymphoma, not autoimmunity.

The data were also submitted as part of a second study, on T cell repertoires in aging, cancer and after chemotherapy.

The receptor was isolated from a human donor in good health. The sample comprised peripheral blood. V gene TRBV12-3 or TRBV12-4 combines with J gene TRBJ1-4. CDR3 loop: CASSKGSVNEKLFF.